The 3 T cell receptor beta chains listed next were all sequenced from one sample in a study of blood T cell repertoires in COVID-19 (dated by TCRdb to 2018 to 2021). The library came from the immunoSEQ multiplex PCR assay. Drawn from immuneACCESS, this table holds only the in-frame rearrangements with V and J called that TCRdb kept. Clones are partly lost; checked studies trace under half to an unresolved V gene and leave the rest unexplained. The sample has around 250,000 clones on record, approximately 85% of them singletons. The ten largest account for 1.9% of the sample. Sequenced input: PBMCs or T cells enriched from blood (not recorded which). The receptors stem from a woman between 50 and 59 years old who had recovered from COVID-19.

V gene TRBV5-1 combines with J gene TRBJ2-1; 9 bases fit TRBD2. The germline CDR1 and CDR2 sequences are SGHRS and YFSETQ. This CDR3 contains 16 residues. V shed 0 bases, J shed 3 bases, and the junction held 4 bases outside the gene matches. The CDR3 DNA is TGCGCCAGCAGCTTGGCCGCGACTAGCGGCTACAATGAGCAGTTCTTC. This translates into CASSLAATSGYNEQFF.

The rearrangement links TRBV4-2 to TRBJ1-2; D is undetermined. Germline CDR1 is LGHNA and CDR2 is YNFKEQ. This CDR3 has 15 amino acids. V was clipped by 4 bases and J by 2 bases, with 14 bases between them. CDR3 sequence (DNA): TGTGCCAGCAGCCGTAACAACCAGGTCAACTATGGCTACACCTTC. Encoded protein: CASSRNNQVNYGYTF.

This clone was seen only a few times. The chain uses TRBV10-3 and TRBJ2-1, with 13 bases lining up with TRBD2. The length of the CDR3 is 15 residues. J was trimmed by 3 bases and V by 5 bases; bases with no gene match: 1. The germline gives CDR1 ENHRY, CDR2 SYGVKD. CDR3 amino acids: CAISRTSGSYNEQFF. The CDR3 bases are TGTGCCATCAGTAGGACTAGCGGGAGCTACAATGAGCAGTTCTTC.